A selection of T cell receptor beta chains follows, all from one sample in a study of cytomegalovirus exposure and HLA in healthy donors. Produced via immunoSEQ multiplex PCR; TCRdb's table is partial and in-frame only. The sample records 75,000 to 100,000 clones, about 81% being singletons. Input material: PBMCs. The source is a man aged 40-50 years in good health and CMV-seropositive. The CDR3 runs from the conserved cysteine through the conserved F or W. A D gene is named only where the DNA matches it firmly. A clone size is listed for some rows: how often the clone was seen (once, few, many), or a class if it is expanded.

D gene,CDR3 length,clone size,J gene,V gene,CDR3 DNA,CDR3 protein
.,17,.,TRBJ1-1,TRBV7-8,TGTGCCAGCAGCCCTTTTAGGGTCCTCACGGGGGACACTGAAGCTTTCTTT,CASSPFRVLTGDTEAFF
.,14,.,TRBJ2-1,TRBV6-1,TGTGCCAGCAGCGGACTAAGCTCCTACAATGAGCAGTTCTTC,CASSGLSSYNEQFF
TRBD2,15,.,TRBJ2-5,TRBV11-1,TGTGCCAGCAGCTTAGGCGGGGGGGCTGAGGAGACCCAGTACTTC,CASSLGGGAEETQYF
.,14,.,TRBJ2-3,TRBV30,TGTGCCTGGAGTGTTCGCCGGGGAACCGATACGCAGTATTTT,CAWSVRRGTDTQYF
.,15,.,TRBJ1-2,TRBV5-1,TGCGCCAGCAGCTTGGGGCAGGTTTCCGTCGGTGGCTACACCTTC,CASSLGQVSVGGYTF
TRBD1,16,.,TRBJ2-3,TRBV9,TGTGCCAGCAGCGTAGAGGGACAGGGGAGGACAGATACGCAGTATTTT,CASSVEGQGRTDTQYF
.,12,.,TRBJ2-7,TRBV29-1,TGCAGCGGGAGGACAGCCTCCTACGAGCAGTACTTC,CSGRTASYEQYF
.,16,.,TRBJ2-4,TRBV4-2,TGTGCCAGCAGCCAAGAAAAGTCCCTAGCCAAAAACAGTCAGTACTTC,CASSQEKSLAKNSQYF
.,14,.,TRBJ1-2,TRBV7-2,TGTGCCAGCAGCTTCTATCCGGGGGGTGTTGGCTACACCTTC,CASSFYPGGVGYTF
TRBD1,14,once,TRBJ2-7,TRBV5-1,TGCGCCAGCAGCCCGGGGACAGGAGCCCACGAGCAGTACTTC,CASSPGTGAHEQYF
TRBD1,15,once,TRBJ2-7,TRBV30,TGTGCCTGGAGTGCCCTGGGACAGGGGGCAAGGGAGCAGTACTTC,CAWSALGQGAREQYF
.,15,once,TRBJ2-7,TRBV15,TGTGCCACCAGCAGAGAGGTAGAACAGTCCTACGAGCAGTACTTC,CATSREVEQSYEQYF
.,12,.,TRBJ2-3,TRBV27,TGTGCCAGCAGTTCTCCCACAGATACGCAGTATTTT,CASSSPTDTQYF
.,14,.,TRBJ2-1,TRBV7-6,TGTGCCAGCAGCTTAGCGCGCGGGGCCAGTGAGCAGTTCTTC,CASSLARGASEQFF
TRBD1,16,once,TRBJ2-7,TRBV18,TGTGCCAGCTCCCATGGGGCGACAGGGGGTTTGGGAGAGCAGTACTTC,CASSHGATGGLGEQYF
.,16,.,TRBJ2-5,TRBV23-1,TGCGCCAGCAGTCAATCTGACCGGGGGTGCCTAGAGACCCAGTACTTC,CASSQSDRGCLETQYF
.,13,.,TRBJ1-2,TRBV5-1,TGCGCCAGCAGGGTGCGTTCTAACTATGGCTACACCTTC,CASRVRSNYGYTF
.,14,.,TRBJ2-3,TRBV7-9,TGTGCCAGCAGCTTCAGCGGGAGCACAGATACGCAGTATTTT,CASSFSGSTDTQYF
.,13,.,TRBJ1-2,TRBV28,TGTGCCAGCAGTCCAGGGGCTTACTATGGCTACACCTTC,CASSPGAYYGYTF
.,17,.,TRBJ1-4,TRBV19,TGTGCCAGTAGTACTACGGACTACCTCGTAACTAATGAAAAACTGTTTTTT,CASSTTDYLVTNEKLFF
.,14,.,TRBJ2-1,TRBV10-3,TGTGCCATCAGTGAGTCAGGGGGGGGGAATGAGCAGTTCTTC,CAISESGGGNEQFF